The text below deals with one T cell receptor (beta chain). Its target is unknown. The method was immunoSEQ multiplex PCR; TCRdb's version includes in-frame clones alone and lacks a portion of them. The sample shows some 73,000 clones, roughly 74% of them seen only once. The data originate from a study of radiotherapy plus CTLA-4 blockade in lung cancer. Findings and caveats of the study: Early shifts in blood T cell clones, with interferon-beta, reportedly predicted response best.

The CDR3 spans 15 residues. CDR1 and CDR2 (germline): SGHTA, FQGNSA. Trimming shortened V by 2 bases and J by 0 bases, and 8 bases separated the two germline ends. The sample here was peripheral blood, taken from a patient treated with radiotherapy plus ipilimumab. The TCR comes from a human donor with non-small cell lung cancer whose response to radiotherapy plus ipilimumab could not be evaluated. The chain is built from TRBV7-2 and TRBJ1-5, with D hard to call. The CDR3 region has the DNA TGTGCCAGCAGCTTATCTGGAGTTAGCAATCAGCCCCAGCATTTT. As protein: CASSLSGVSNQPQHF.